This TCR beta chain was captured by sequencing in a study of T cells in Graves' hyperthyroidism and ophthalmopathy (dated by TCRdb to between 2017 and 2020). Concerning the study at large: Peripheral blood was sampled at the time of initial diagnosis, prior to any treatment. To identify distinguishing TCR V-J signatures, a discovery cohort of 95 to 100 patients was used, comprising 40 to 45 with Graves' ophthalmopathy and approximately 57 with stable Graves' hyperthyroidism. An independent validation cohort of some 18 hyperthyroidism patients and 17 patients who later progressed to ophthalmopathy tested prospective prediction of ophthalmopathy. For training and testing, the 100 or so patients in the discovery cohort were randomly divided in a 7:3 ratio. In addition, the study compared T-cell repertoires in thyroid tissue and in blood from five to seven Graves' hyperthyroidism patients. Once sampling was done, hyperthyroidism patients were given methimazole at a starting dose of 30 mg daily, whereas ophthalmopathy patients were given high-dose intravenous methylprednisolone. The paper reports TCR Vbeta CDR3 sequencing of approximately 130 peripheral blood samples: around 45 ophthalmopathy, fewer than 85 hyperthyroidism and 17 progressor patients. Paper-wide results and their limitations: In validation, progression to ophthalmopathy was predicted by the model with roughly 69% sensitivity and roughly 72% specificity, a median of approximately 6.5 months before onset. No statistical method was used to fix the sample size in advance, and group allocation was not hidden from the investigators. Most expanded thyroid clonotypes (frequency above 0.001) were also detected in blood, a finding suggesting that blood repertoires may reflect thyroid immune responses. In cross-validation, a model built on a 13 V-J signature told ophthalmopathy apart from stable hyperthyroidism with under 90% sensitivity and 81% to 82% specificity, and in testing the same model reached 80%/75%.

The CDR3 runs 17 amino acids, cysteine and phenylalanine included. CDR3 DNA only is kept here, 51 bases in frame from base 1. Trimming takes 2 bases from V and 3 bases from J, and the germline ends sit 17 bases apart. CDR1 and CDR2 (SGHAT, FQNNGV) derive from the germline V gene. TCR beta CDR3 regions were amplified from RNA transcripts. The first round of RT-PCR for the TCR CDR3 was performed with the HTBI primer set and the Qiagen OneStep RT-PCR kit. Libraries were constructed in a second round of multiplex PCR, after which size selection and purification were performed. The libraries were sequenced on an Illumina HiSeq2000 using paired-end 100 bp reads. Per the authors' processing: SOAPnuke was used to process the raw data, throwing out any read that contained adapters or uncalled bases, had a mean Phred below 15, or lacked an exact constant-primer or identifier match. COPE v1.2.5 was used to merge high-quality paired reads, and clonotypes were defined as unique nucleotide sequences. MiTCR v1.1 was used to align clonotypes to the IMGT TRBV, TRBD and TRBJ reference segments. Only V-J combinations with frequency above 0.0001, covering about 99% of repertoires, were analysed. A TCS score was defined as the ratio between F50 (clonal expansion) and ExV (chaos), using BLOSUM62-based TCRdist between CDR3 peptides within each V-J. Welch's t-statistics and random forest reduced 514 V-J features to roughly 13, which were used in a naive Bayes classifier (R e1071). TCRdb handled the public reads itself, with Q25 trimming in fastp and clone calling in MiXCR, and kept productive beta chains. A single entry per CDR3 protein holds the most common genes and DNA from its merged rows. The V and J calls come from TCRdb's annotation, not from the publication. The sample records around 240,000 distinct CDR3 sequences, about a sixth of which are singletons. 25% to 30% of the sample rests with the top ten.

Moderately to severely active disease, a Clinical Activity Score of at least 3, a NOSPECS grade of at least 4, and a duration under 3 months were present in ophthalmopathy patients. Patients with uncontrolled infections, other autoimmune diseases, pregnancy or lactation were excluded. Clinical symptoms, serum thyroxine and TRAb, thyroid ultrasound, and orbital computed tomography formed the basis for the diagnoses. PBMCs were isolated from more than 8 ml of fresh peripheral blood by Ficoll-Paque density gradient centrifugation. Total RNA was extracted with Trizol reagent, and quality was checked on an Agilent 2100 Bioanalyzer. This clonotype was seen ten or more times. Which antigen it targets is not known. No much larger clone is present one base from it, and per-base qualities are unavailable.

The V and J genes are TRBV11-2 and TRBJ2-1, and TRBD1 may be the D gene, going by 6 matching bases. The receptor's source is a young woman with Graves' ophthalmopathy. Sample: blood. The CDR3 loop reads CASSLRTLRGYYNEQFF. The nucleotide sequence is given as TGTGCCAGCAGCTTACGGACGCTCAGGGGCTACTACAATGAGCAGTTCTTC.